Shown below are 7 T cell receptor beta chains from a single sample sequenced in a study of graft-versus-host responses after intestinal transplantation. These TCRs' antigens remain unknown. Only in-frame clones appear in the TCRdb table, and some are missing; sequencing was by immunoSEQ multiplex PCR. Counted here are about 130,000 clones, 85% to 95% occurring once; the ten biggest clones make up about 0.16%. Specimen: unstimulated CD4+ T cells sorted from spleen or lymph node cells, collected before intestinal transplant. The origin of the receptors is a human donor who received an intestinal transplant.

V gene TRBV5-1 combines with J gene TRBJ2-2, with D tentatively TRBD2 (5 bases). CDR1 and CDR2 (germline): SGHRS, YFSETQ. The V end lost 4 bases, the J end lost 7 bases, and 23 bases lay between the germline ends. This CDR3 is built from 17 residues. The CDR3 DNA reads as TGCGCCAGCAGCCCATCACAACAGCTAGCCTCGGGCGGGGAGCTGTTTTTT. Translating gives CASSPSQQLASGGELFF.

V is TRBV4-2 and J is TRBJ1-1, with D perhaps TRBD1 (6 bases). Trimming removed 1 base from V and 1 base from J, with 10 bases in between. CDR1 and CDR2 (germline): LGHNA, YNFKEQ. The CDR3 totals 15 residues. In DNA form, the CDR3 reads TGTGCCAGCAGCCAAGCCAGGGGTTGGAACACTGAAGCTTTCTTT. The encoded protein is CASSQARGWNTEAFF.

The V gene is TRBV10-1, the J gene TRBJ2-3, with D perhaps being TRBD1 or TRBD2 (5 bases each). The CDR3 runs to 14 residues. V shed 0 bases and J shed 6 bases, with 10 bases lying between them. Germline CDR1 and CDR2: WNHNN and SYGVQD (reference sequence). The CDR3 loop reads CASSESGVRDTQYF. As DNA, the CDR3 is TGCGCCAGCAGTGAGTCGGGGGTGCGGGATACGCAGTATTTT.

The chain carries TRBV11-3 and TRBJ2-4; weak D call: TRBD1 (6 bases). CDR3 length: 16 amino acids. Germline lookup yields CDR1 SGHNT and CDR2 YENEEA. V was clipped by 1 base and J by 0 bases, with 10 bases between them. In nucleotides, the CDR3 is TGTGCCAGCAGCTTAGCCAGGGGATTAGCCAAAAACATTCAGTACTTC. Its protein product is CASSLARGLAKNIQYF.

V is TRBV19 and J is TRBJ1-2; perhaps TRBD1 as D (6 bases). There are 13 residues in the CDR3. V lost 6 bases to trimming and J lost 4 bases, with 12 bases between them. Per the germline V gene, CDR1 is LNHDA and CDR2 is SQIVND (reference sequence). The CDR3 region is CASRQTGRYGYTF. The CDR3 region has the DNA TGTGCCAGTAGGCAAACAGGGCGCTATGGCTACACCTTC.

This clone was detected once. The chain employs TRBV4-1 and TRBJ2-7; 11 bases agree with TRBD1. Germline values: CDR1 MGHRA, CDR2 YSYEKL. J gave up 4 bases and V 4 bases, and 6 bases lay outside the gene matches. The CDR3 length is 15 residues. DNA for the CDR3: TGCGCCAGCAGCCCAGGACAGGGGGCAGTATACGAGCAGTACTTC. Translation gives CASSPGQGAVYEQYF.

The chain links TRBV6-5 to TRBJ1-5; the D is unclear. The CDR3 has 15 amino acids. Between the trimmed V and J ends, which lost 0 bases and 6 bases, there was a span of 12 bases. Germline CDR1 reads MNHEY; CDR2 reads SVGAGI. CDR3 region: CASSYSARVGQPQHF. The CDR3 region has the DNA TGTGCCAGCAGTTACTCGGCGAGGGTAGGTCAGCCCCAGCATTTT.